These 22 T cell receptor beta chains share one sample of origin, sequenced in a study of T-cell memory formation after mild COVID-19. TCRdb itself ran the 5' RACE reads through MiXCR, one entry per CDR3 protein. Of some 410,000 distinct CDR3 sequences in the sample, 23% are singletons; the top ten hold 13%. Sequenced: PBMCs or a T cell subset sorted from them (not recorded which). All receptors derive from an adult woman who had mild COVID-19 (a few samples of this study predate the infection). Cell type and time point are not known.

This clonotype was counted between two and nine times. The rearrangement uses TRBV5-1 and TRBJ2-1; 7 bases align to TRBD2. Germline V CDR1 and CDR2: SGHRS, YFSETQ. V shed 5 bases, J shed 9 bases, and the junction held 5 bases outside the gene matches. The CDR3 totals 12 residues. CDR3 in amino acids: CASRGRGVEQFF. CDR3 DNA: TGCGCCAGCAGAGGACGGGGGGTTGAGCAGTTCTTC.

This clonotype was counted between two and nine times. The rearrangement uses TRBV5-1 and TRBJ2-5; D is unclear. Per germline, CDR1 SGHRS and CDR2 YFSETQ. V lost 4 bases and J 5 bases, leaving 18 bases between the germline ends. The CDR3 sequence is 15 residues long. The CDR3 DNA is TGCGCCAGCAGCGTGGACCCCGCTGGTTGGGAGACCCAGTACTTC. Translated: CASSVDPAGWETQYF.

The J gene is TRBJ2-1, the V gene TRBV6-2 or TRBV6-3; D is unclear. Germline CDR1 reads MNHEY; CDR2 reads SVGEGT. Between the trimmed V and J ends, which lost 0 bases and 10 bases, there was a span of 10 bases. There are 13 residues in the CDR3. CDR3: CASSYSISLEQFF. The CDR3 DNA sequence: TGTGCCAGCAGTTACTCGATCTCCTTGGAGCAGTTCTTC.

This clonotype was seen at least ten times. The gene calls are TRBV5-1 and TRBJ1-2; 7 bases align to TRBD1. Germline V gene sequence: CDR1 SGHRS, CDR2 YFSETQ. This CDR3 contains 15 residues. Trimming removed 0 bases from V and 4 bases from J; junction bases left unmatched: 6. CDR3 DNA: TGCGCCAGCAGCTTGGACAGGGGTGGTCCCTATGGCTACACCTTC. The encoded protein is CASSLDRGGPYGYTF. The full variable domain, with the rest looked up from reference TRBV5-1 and TRBJ1-2, is KAGVTQTPRYLIKTRGQQVTLSCSPISGHRSVSWYQQTPGQGLQFLFEYFSETQRNKGNFPGRFSGRQFSNSRSEMNVSTLELGDSALYLCASSLDRGGPYGYTFGSGTRLTVV.

The chain employs TRBV7-9 and TRBJ2-2; no clear D gene. Trimming shortened V by 1 base and J by 7 bases, and 10 bases separated the two germline ends. CDR1 and CDR2 (germline): SEHNR, FQNEAQ (reference sequence). This CDR3 has 14 amino acids. The CDR3 spells CASSLEDAVGELFF. As DNA, the CDR3 is TGTGCCAGCAGCTTAGAGGACGCAGTCGGGGAGCTGTTTTTT.

V is TRBV6-2 or TRBV6-3 and J is TRBJ2-3, with 8 bases identical to TRBD1. V lost 8 bases to trimming and J lost 6 bases; unmatched junction nucleotides: 7. The CDR3 is 13 residues long. CDR1 and CDR2 (germline): MNHEY, SVGEGT. DNA of the CDR3: TGTGCCAGCCCCACGACAGGGGAGGATACGCAGTATTTT. Amino acids: CASPTTGEDTQYF.

This clonotype was seen a few times. The chain carries TRBV20-1 and TRBJ2-7; 7 nucleotides align to TRBD1. The CDR3 is made up of 13 amino acids. Losses at the gene ends were 6 bases for V and 6 bases for J; bases not matched to a gene: 11. Looked up from germline, CDR1 is DFQATT and CDR2 is SNEGSKA (reference sequence). The CDR3 loop reads CSAETGARGEQYF. As DNA, the CDR3 is TGCAGTGCGGAAACAGGGGCGCGTGGCGAGCAGTACTTC.

This clonotype was counted only a few times. The V gene is TRBV9, the J gene TRBJ2-1; D call uncertain. In germline, CDR1 is SGDLS, CDR2 YYNGEE. Between the trimmed V and J ends, which lost 0 bases and 3 bases, there was a span of 7 bases. The CDR3 loop spans 14 amino acids. The DNA for the CDR3 is TGTGCCAGCAGCGTAGATCTGATCTACAATGAGCAGTTCTTC. Translation: CASSVDLIYNEQFF. Full variable domain (outside the CDR3, taken from reference TRBV9 and TRBJ2-1): DSGVTQTPKHLITATGQRVTLRCSPRSGDLSVYWYQQSLDQGLQFLIQYYNGEERAKGNILERFSAQQFPDLHSELNLSSLELGDSALYFCASSVDLIYNEQFFGPGTRLTVL.

This clonotype was counted a few times. Mismatch with germline at one junction end may stem from a read error. The chain uses TRBV5-6 and TRBJ2-3; D is perhaps TRBD2 (6 bases). This CDR3 has 11 amino acids. CDR1 is SGHDT, CDR2 YYEEEE, per germline. The CDR3 DNA follows: TGTGCCAGCAGTTCCGCGGGACCTGATATTTTT. It encodes CASSSAGPDIF.

This rearrangement joins TRBV2 to TRBJ1-1; a possible D gene is TRBD1 (6 bases). Trimming pared 8 bases from V and 6 bases from J, leaving 22 bases between. Germline values: CDR1 SNHLY, CDR2 FYNNEI. The CDR3 length is 15 residues. CDR3 DNA: TGTGCCAGCCCCCGGGGAGGAGGGGGGCTCTCTGAAGCTTTCTTT. Encoded protein: CASPRGGGGLSEAFF.

This chain links TRBV7-9 with TRBJ2-2; 12 bases are a match to TRBD2. V shed 1 base, J shed 7 bases, and the junction held 7 bases outside the gene matches. The CDR3 sequence is 17 residues long. The germline CDR1 and CDR2 sequences are SEHNR and FQNEAQ (reference sequence). The CDR3 bases are TGTGCCAGCAGCTTAGTCCGGACTAGCGGGACCGGCGGGGAGCTGTTTTTT. This encodes CASSLVRTSGTGGELFF.

The chain is built from TRBV24-1 and TRBJ2-7; D is undetermined. V lost 1 base and J 5 bases, leaving 14 bases between the germline ends. Germline values: CDR1 KGHDR, CDR2 SFDVKD. The CDR3 sequence is 15 residues long. The CDR3 sequence: CATSDFGQSGHEQYF. In nucleotides, the CDR3 is TGTGCCACCAGTGATTTCGGCCAGTCGGGCCACGAGCAGTACTTC.

This chain joins TRBV5-1 and TRBJ2-3, with 11 bases lining up with TRBD2. Germline CDR1 SGHRS, CDR2 YFSETQ. After removal of 1 base from V and 5 bases from J, the junction contained 3 bases not matched to a gene. The CDR3 length is 15 residues. Written as DNA, the CDR3 is TGCGCCAGCAGCTTGATAGCGGGGGGGAAAGATACGCAGTATTTT. Translating it yields CASSLIAGGKDTQYF.

The sample holds a few counts of this clonotype. As DNA, the CDR3 is TGTGCCATCAGTGAGTCTGACAGGGTGGGTGATGAGCAGTACTTC. It encodes CAISESDRVGDEQYF. The rearrangement uses TRBV10-3 and TRBJ2-7; the match to TRBD1 covers 7 bases. The junction had 9 bases not matched to a gene; V was cut back by 0 bases and J by 7 bases. The CDR3 spans 15 residues. Germline V lookup: CDR1 ENHRY, CDR2 SYGVKD.

The chain employs TRBV21-1 and TRBJ2-7; the table's D call, TRBD1, has no DNA check behind it. TRBV21-1 is a pseudogene locus. The CDR3 is 17 residues long. The CDR3 DNA reads as TGTGCCAGCAGCAAAGGAATTTGTCGGGACAGGGTGGACGAGCAGTACTTC. Its translation is CASSKGICRDRVDEQYF.

The table lists this clonotype with a few counts. The gene calls are TRBV5-5 and TRBJ2-5; no reliable D call. Trimming took off 1 base at V and 5 bases at J, with 9 bases between the two ends. This CDR3 comprises 13 residues. From germline, CDR1 is SGHKS and CDR2 YYEKEE (reference sequence). The CDR3 sequence is CASSLSDVETQYF. In DNA, the CDR3 is TGTGCCAGCAGCTTGTCAGACGTTGAGACCCAGTACTTC.

Only a few counts were recorded for this clonotype. The chain carries TRBV29-1 and TRBJ2-1; 13 bases align to TRBD2. V was pared by 6 bases and J by 11 bases, with 4 bases of the junction left unmatched. The CDR3 runs 12 residues. Looked up from germline, CDR1 is SQVTM and CDR2 is ANQGSEA. CDR3 sequence: CSVGTSGDKQFF. The CDR3 DNA is TGCAGCGTGGGGACTAGCGGGGACAAGCAGTTCTTC.

The chain couples TRBV18 to TRBJ2-7; TRBD1 is a possible D gene (6 bases). CDR1 and CDR2 from the germline V gene are KGHSH and LQKENI. The V gene lost 3 bases and the J gene lost 1 base, with 10 bases spanning the gap. The CDR3 totals 14 residues. The CDR3 sequence is CASSPKQGSYEQYF. The CDR3 DNA reads TGTGCCAGCTCACCCAAACAGGGTTCCTACGAGCAGTACTTC.

A few counts support this clonotype. The V and J genes are TRBV5-1 and TRBJ2-7; the match to TRBD1 covers 9 bases. The CDR3 runs to 15 residues. The J segment lost 0 bases and the V segment lost 4 bases, leaving 5 bases of the junction unmatched. Germline CDR1 SGHRS, CDR2 YFSETQ. Written as DNA, the CDR3 is TGCGCCAGCAGCGGGACAGGGTCAAGCTCCTACGAGCAGTACTTC. Protein product: CASSGTGSSSYEQYF.

In DNA form, the CDR3 reads TGTGCCACCAGCAGAGATCTGGAGACAGGACAAGCTTTCTTT. Encoded protein: CATSRDLETGQAFF. J is TRBJ1-1 and V is TRBV15, with D perhaps matching TRBD1 (6 bases). Germline V gene sequence: CDR1 LNHNV, CDR2 YYDKDF (reference sequence). V lost 0 bases and J lost 9, with 14 bases in between. This CDR3 has 14 residues.

The chain carries TRBV9 and TRBJ1-2; TRBD1 matches at 10 bases. Germline-derived CDR1 and CDR2 are SGDLS and YYNGEE. The CDR3 has 17 residues. J was trimmed by 4 bases and V by 4 bases; bases with no gene match: 13. The CDR3 DNA sequence: TGTGCCAGCAGCTCAACCGGGACAGGGGATGGTAGCTATGGCTACACCTTC. It translates to CASSSTGTGDGSYGYTF.

This clonotype was seen only a few times. The rearrangement uses TRBV3-1 and TRBJ2-2; 7 bases line up with TRBD1. J lost 2 bases, V lost 3 bases, and 6 bases had no gene match. The CDR3 is 16 residues long. CDR1 and CDR2 (germline): LGHDT, YNNKEL (reference sequence). CDR3 nucleotides: TGTGCCAGCAGCCATTGGACAGGAGCTAACACCGGGGAGCTGTTTTTT. Translating gives CASSHWTGANTGELFF.